The clone carrying this T cell receptor beta chain was detected ten times or more. Antigen unknown. This record comes from a study of T cells in Graves' hyperthyroidism and ophthalmopathy. Overall study: Peripheral blood sampling occurred at initial diagnosis, before any treatment.

General study points: Ophthalmopathy, as predicted by the model, came a median 6.5 months after the prediction.

At least 3 on the Clinical Activity Score was recorded for ophthalmopathy patients, who also had NOSPECS grade at least 4 and duration under 3 months. Uncontrolled infection, other autoimmune disease, pregnancy or lactation disqualified patients from enrolment. The germline V gene encodes CDR1 SGHRS and CDR2 YFSETQ. The CDR3 has 15 amino acids. The V and J ends lost 3 bases and 6 bases, in that order; junction bases with no gene match: 10. TCR beta CDR3 region amplification was performed from RNA transcripts. Initially, a first-round RT-PCR of the TCR CDR3 employed the HTBI primer set. TCRdb itself ran the multiplex PCR reads through MiXCR, one entry per CDR3 protein. Here the sample spans around 350,000 distinct CDR3 sequences, about 14% being singletons.

The material sequenced was blood. The chain links TRBV5-1 to TRBJ1-2, with 8 bases matching TRBD1. This TCR was sampled from a woman in her 30s with Graves' ophthalmopathy. The CDR3 region is CASSSQGADLDGYTF. The DNA for the CDR3 is TGCGCCAGCAGCTCCCAGGGGGCAGACCTCGATGGCTACACCTTC.